This TCR beta chain was recorded in a study of shared clonotypes between healthy human individuals. This CDR3 comprises 15 residues. The V end was cut by 0 bases, the J end by 8 bases, with 13 bases between. The germline gives CDR1 MNHNY, CDR2 SVGAGI (reference sequence). Comment on this clone: Other DNA sequences from this sample encode an identical CDR3 as well.

Only in-frame clones appear in the TCRdb table, and some are missing; sequencing was by immunoSEQ multiplex PCR. This table has approximately 2.5 million clones, more than 90% appearing once. The TCR was taken from a man between 18 and 35 years old in good health. Source material: naive CD4+ T cells sorted from blood. Subset defined: CD45RA+ positively selected. The J gene is TRBJ1-4, the V gene TRBV6-6; no clear D gene. The DNA of the CDR3 is TGTGCCAGCAGTTACTCGAAAGGGTCCGGCGAAAAACTGTTTTTT. Translated, it gives CASSYSKGSGEKLFF.